These 22 T cell receptor beta chains originate from one sample sequenced in a study of T cell repertoires in cytomegalovirus infection. Which antigens these TCRs recognize remains unknown. From the reads, TCRdb called clonotypes with MiXCR, one entry per CDR3 protein. The table lists 900,000 to 950,000 distinct CDR3 sequences, about a third of them singletons. The sample in question was cultured CD8+ T cells from PBMCs, obtained from culture after CMV antigen stimulation. The source of these receptors is a human donor in good health (CMV status not recorded). Some clones in this sample may be carry-over from other donors' samples.

The chain uses TRBV6-2 or TRBV6-3 and TRBJ1-2; D unresolved. Looked up from germline, CDR1 is MNHEY and CDR2 is SVGEGT. The CDR3 is 14 residues long. Trimming took off 2 bases at V and 4 bases at J, with 11 bases between the two ends. CDR3 loop: CASSYPDDSYGYTF. Written as DNA, the CDR3 is TGTGCCAGCAGTTACCCGGACGACTCCTATGGCTACACCTTC.

The genes are TRBV19 and TRBJ2-6; 9 bases align to TRBD1. The CDR3 consists of 16 residues. V shed 9 bases, J shed 0 bases, and the junction held 6 bases outside the gene matches. Germline values: CDR1 LNHDA, CDR2 SQIVND (reference sequence). This CDR3 reads CASLRDRDSGANVLTF. For the CDR3, the DNA is TGTGCCAGCCTCCGGGACAGGGACTCTGGGGCCAACGTCCTGACTTTC.

This clonotype was seen just once. This chain joins TRBV7-8 and TRBJ1-1; D is unresolved. Germline V gene sequence: CDR1 SGHVS, CDR2 FQNEAQ. Trimming pared 8 bases from V and 0 bases from J, leaving 10 bases between. CDR3 length: 13 amino acids. CDR3 sequence: CASCLSMNTEAFF. DNA of the CDR3: TGTGCCAGCTGCCTAAGCATGAACACTGAAGCTTTCTTT.

The chain couples TRBV10-3 to TRBJ1-1; no clear D. CDR1 and CDR2 (germline): ENHRY, SYGVKD. The CDR3 length is 14 residues. V was cut by 0 bases and J by 3 bases, with 8 bases left in between. This CDR3 reads CAISESLRDTEAFF. Written as DNA, the CDR3 is TGTGCCATCAGTGAGTCTTTGAGGGACACTGAAGCTTTCTTT.

On this clonotype itself: A much larger clone sits a single nucleotide away, making a read error possible. V gene TRBV7-2 combines with J gene TRBJ1-5; 9 bases align to TRBD1. The DNA end is more similar to TRBJ2-3, so the J call may be wrong. The CDR3 sequence is 14 residues long. Germline V CDR1 and CDR2: SGHTA, FQGNSA. The CDR3 protein is CASSLGQGRQPQYF. For the CDR3, the DNA is TGTGCCAGCAGCCTCGGACAGGGGCGGCAGCCCCAGTATTTT.

The CDR3 DNA reads as TGCGCCAGCAGCCCCCTAATACCGGGACAGGGTGCCTCTAACTATGGCTACACCTTC. Translation gives CASSPLIPGQGASNYGYTF. The chain joins TRBV4-1 to TRBJ1-2; 9 bases are a match to TRBD1. V was clipped by 4 bases and J by 0 bases; unmatched bases: 15. From germline, CDR1 is MGHRA and CDR2 YSYEKL. This CDR3 is 19 amino acids long.

This clonotype was counted only a few times. The rearrangement links TRBV25-1 to TRBJ2-5, with a tentative D call TRBD2 (5 bases). With 2 bases removed from V and 6 bases from J, the gap between germline ends came to 13 bases. Germline CDR1 reads MGHDK; CDR2 reads SYGVNS. The length of the CDR3 is 14 residues. The CDR3 here is CASSEGGPWQTQYF. CDR3 in DNA: TGTGCCAGCAGTGAAGGAGGCCCATGGCAGACCCAGTACTTC.

This chain connects TRBV20-1 to TRBJ2-3, with 12 nucleotides matching TRBD2. The germline CDR1 and CDR2 sequences are DFQATT and SNEGSKA (reference sequence). This CDR3 has 15 residues. Germline trimming cut 3 bases from V and 1 base from J; bases unmatched to any gene: 2. CDR3 loop: CSASPSGGGTDTQYF. As DNA, the CDR3 is TGCAGTGCTAGCCCTAGCGGGGGGGGCACAGATACGCAGTATTTT.

This clonotype was recorded a few times. The chain is built from TRBV24-1 and TRBJ1-1; 7 bases agree with TRBD1. From germline, CDR1 is KGHDR and CDR2 SFDVKD. With 10 bases clipped from V and 4 bases from J, the junction kept 14 bases outside the gene matches. The CDR3 has 15 amino acids. As DNA, the CDR3 is TGTGCCACTCCAGTGGCGACAGGGTCCACCACTGAAGCTTTCTTT. It translates to CATPVATGSTTEAFF.

Notes on this clonotype: A much larger clone sits a single nucleotide away, making a read error possible. The chain joins TRBV28 to TRBJ1-5, with D perhaps TRBD1 (5 bases). Looked up from germline, CDR1 is MDHEN and CDR2 is SYDVKM. The V and J ends lost 8 bases and 0 bases respectively, with 23 bases between them. The CDR3 contains 18 residues. The CDR3 DNA reads TGTGCCAGCGGTTCCCCAGCAGCGGGACTTTATAGCAATCAGCCCCAGCATTTT. Translated: CASGSPAAGLYSNQPQHF.

This clonotype has a handful of counts. The J gene is TRBJ2-3, the V gene TRBV10-3, with D unresolved. The CDR3 covers 16 residues. V lost 3 bases, J lost 9 bases, and 22 bases lay in between. CDR1 and CDR2 (germline): ENHRY, SYGVKD. The CDR3 coding sequence is TGTGCCATCAGTGAACACCAGGAAATATGGCGACAAACGCAGTATTTT. Translation: CAISEHQEIWRQTQYF.

This clonotype appeared a few times. The V call is TRBV9, the J call TRBJ2-1; weak D call: TRBD2 (7 bases). Germline CDR1 is SGDLS and CDR2 is YYNGEE. The length of the CDR3 is 14 residues. V was clipped by 0 bases and J by 8 bases, with 12 bases between them. Here the CDR3 reads CASSVAGGTDEQFF. CDR3 DNA sequence: TGTGCCAGCAGCGTAGCGGGGGGCACGGATGAGCAGTTCTTC.

The chain employs TRBV7-9 and TRBJ1-1, with D hard to call. Germline V gives CDR1 SEHNR, CDR2 FQNEAQ (reference sequence). Trimming left V 5 bases short and J 6 bases short, with 10 bases between. The CDR3 runs 12 residues. The CDR3 DNA sequence: TGTGCCAGCAGCCACGGGAGGGCTGAAGCTTTCTTT. Translation gives CASSHGRAEAFF.

The chain couples TRBV2 to TRBJ2-1, with TRBD2 matching over 8 bases. V trimming: 3 bases; J trimming: 0 bases; junction bases outside the gene matches: 10. CDR3 length: 18 residues. Per germline, CDR1 SNHLY and CDR2 FYNNEI. This chain's CDR3 is CASSDLRGAPSSYNEQFF. CDR3 DNA sequence: TGTGCCAGCAGTGACTTGCGGGGGGCCCCGAGCTCCTACAATGAGCAGTTCTTC.

The chain has TRBV11-2 and TRBJ2-4; possibly TRBD2 for D (6 bases). Germline V gene data show CDR1 as SGHAT and CDR2 as FQNNGV. The CDR3 spans 15 residues. Deletions cut 5 bases from V and 2 bases from J, with 13 bases between. CDR3 coding DNA: TGTGCCAGCAGCCGAACTAGCTGGTCCAAAAACATTCAGTACTTC. Amino acid sequence: CASSRTSWSKNIQYF.

This clonotype showed up just a few times. This chain uses TRBV10-2 with TRBJ1-6; D call uncertain. The germline CDR1 and CDR2 sequences are WSHSY and SAAADI. V lost 7 bases to trimming and J lost 8 bases, with 9 bases between them. The CDR3 length is 12 residues. CDR3 nucleotide sequence: TGCGCCAGCACCCTTGGCGATTCACCCCTCCACTTT. It specifies CASTLGDSPLHF.

The chain couples TRBV11-3 to TRBJ2-1, with D unresolved. V lost 5 bases to trimming and J lost 4 bases, with 9 bases between them. CDR1 and CDR2 (germline): SGHNT, YENEEA. CDR3 length equals 13 residues. CDR3 bases: TGTGCCAGCAGCGTTCGACTTTACAATGAGCAGTTCTTC. Translation: CASSVRLYNEQFF.

This clonotype was seen repeatedly, ten times or more. This chain connects TRBV4-1 to TRBJ1-5; D perhaps matches TRBD1 (5 bases). Germline V gene sequence: CDR1 MGHRA, CDR2 YSYEKL. The V end lost 2 bases, the J end lost 7 bases, and 15 bases lay between the germline ends. The CDR3 loop spans 15 amino acids. The CDR3 loop reads CASSQPDTRRQPQHF. The DNA for the CDR3 is TGCGCCAGCAGCCAACCGGACACCCGAAGGCAGCCCCAGCATTTT.

J is TRBJ2-7 and V is TRBV20-1, with 12 nucleotides matching TRBD1. V lost 6 bases and J lost 9; bases outside the gene matches: 21. The CDR3 spans 17 residues. Germline loops: CDR1 DFQATT, CDR2 SNEGSKA (reference sequence). Written as DNA, the CDR3 is TGCAGTGCCAACCCCGGGACAGGGGGCGACGAGGGTTATGGGCAGTACGTC. It translates to CSANPGTGGDEGYGQYV.

About this clonotype itself: Possible read error: a much larger clone is one base away. This sequence joins TRBV7-8 and TRBJ1-5, with D perhaps matching TRBD1 (5 bases). The CDR3 extends over 19 amino acids. Looked up from germline, CDR1 is SGHVS and CDR2 is FQNEAQ. CDR3 nucleotides: TGTACCAGCAGCCTCCCGGGACCCGAGATAGTATTCAGCAATCAGCCCCAGCATTTT. Its translation is CTSSLPGPEIVFSNQPQHF.

The chain has TRBV12-3 or TRBV12-4 and TRBJ2-7; 7 bases are shared with TRBD2. V lost 5 bases and J lost 3; bases outside the gene matches: 7. This CDR3 contains 14 residues. The CDR3 is CASSKPGGDYEQYF. Written as DNA, the CDR3 is TGTGCCAGCAGTAAACCGGGGGGTGACTACGAGCAGTACTTC.

V is TRBV13 and J is TRBJ2-3; TRBD1 might be the D (5 bases). The CDR3 covers 16 residues. The V gene's germline CDR1 is PRHDT and CDR2 FYEKMQ (reference sequence). The germline V and J ends were trimmed by 5 bases and 0 bases, with 15 bases remaining between them. The CDR3 DNA is TGTGCCAGCAGCCCCCAGGGCGAGACTAGCACAGATACGCAGTATTTT. This encodes CASSPQGETSTDTQYF. Full variable domain (missing parts from reference TRBV13 and TRBJ2-3): AAGVIQSPRHLIKEKRETATLKCYPIPRHDTVYWYQQGPGQDPQFLISFYEKMQSDKGSIPDRFSAQQFSDYHSELNMSSLELGDSALYFCASSPQGETSTDTQYFGPGTRLTVL.